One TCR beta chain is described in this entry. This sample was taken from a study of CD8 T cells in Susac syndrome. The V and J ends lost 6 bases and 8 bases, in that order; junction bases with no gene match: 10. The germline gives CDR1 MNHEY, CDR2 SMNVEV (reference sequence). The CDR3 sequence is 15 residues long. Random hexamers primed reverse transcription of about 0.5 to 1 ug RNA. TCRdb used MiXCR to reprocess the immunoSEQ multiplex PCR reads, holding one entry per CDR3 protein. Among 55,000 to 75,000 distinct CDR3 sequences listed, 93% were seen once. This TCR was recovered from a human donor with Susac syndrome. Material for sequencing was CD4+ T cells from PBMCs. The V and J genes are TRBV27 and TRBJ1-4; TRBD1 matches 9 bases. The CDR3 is CASRGGDRAWEKLFF. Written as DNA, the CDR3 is TGTGCCAGCAGGGGGGGGGACAGGGCATGGGAAAAACTGTTTTTT. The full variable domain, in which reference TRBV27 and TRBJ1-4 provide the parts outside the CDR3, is EAQVTQNPRYLITVTGKKLTVTCSQNMNHEYMSWYRQDPGLGLRQIYYSMNVEVTDKGDVPEGYKVSRKEKRNFPLILESPSPNQTSLYFCASRGGDRAWEKLFFGSGTQLSVL.